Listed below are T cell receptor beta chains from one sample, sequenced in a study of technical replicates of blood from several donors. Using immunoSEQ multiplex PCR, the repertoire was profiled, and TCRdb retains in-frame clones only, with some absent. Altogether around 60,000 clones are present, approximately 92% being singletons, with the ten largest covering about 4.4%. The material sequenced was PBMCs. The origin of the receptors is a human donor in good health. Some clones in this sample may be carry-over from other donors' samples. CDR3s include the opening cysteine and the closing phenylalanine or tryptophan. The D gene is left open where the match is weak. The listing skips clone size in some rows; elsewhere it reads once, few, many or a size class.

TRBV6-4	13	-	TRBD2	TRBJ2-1	TGTGCCAGCAGTGTGCAGCGGGGGGGCTTGCAGTTCTTC	CASSVQRGGLQFF
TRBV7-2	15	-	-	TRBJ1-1	TGTGCCAGCAGCCCCGACTGGGGAGGGGGCACTGAAGCTTTCTTT	CASSPDWGGGTEAFF
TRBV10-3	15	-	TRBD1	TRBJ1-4	TGTGCCATCAGTAGGACAGGGACAAACAATGAAAAACTGTTTTTT	CAISRTGTNNEKLFF
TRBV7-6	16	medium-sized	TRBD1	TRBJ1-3	TGTGCCAGCAGCTCCGAACAGGGGGCTTCTGGAAACACCATATATTTT	CASSSEQGASGNTIYF
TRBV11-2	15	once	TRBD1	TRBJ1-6	TGTGCCAGCAGCGGGGGGACAGGGTTAAATTCACCCCTCCACTTT	CASSGGTGLNSPLHF
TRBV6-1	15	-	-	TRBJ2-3	TGTGCCAGCAGTGTCCAGGGGATGAGCACAGATACGCAGTATTTT	CASSVQGMSTDTQYF
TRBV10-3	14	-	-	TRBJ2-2	TGTGCCATCAGCGGAGGAGCGGGCACCGGGGAGCTGTTTTTT	CAISGGAGTGELFF
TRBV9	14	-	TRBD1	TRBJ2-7	TGTGCCAGCAGCGCCGGGACAGGGTACTACGAGCAGTACTTC	CASSAGTGYYEQYF
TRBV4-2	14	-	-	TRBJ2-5	TGTGCCAGCAGCCAAGCCGGACAGAAAGAGACCCAGTACTTC	CASSQAGQKETQYF
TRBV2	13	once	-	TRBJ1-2	TGTGCCAGCAGTGAAAGCAGAAGGAGAGGCTACACCTTC	CASSESRRRGYTF
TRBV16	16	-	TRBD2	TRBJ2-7	TGTGCCAGCAGCCCGCGGACTAGCGGGATAGGGTACGAGCAGTACTTC	CASSPRTSGIGYEQYF
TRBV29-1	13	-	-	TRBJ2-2	TGCAGCGTTGAGGACAGATCAGGCGGGGAGCTGTTTTTT	CSVEDRSGGELFF
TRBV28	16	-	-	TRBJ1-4	TGTGCCAGCAGTATTATCGGACAACCCCAGGGTGAAAAACTGTTTTTT	CASSIIGQPQGEKLFF
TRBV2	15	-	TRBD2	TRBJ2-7	TGTGCCAGCAGTGAAGGAGGACTAGCGGGCTACGAGCAGTACTTC	CASSEGGLAGYEQYF
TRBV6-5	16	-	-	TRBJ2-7	TGTGCCAGCAGTTACTCCGCGGCAGGGGGGACGCGGGAGCAGTACTTC	CASSYSAAGGTREQYF
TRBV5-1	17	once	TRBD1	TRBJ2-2	TGCGCCAGCAGCTCGCAAGGACAGGGGGTGGGCACCGGGGAGCTGTTTTTT	CASSSQGQGVGTGELFF
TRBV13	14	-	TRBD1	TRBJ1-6	TGTGCCAGCACTGTAGACAGGGGAAATTCACCCCTCCACTTT	CASTVDRGNSPLHF
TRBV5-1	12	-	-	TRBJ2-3	TGCGCCAGCAGCTCGAAGCAAGATACGCAGTATTTT	CASSSKQDTQYF
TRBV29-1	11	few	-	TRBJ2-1	TGCAGCGCCCTACGGTCCAATGAGCAGTTCTTC	CSALRSNEQFF
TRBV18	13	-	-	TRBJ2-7	TGTGCCAGCTCAAAACGGAGAGAGGACGAGCAGTACTTC	CASSKRREDEQYF
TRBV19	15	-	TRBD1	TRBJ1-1	TGTGCCAGTAGTATAGGGGACAGGGGGCGGATTGAAGCTTTCTTT	CASSIGDRGRIEAFF
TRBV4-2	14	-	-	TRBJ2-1	TGTGCCAGCAGCCCGCGTGTCCGCGACAATGAGCAGTTCTTC	CASSPRVRDNEQFF
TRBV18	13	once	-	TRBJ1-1	TGTGCCAGCTCACCAGGGCGCGACACTGAAGCTTTCTTT	CASSPGRDTEAFF
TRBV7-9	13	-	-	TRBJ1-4	TGTGCCAGCAGCCACACAGGGAGTGAAAAACTGTTTTTT	CASSHTGSEKLFF
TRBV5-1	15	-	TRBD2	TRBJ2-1	TGCGCCAGCAGCTTAGGAGCGGGGGGGCGGGATGAGCAGTTCTTC	CASSLGAGGRDEQFF
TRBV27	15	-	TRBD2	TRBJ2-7	TGTGCCAGCAGCCTTACTAGCGGGAGCACCTACGAGCAGTACTTC	CASSLTSGSTYEQYF
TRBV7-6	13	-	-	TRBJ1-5	TGTGCCAGCAGCTTAGCCCCGGATCAGCCCCAGCATTTT	CASSLAPDQPQHF
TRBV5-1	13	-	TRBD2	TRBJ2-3	TGCGCCAGCAGCTTTCTAGCGGGGGACACGCAGTATTTT	CASSFLAGDTQYF
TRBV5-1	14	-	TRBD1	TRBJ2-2	TGCGCCAGCAGCACGACCGGGACAGAATGGGAGCTGTTTTTT	CASSTTGTEWELFF
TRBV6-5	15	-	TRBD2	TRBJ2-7	TGTGCCAGCAGTTATACCAGCGGGAGCTCCTACGAGCAGTACTTC	CASSYTSGSSYEQYF
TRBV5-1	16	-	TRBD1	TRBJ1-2	TGCGCCAGCAGCTTGGGCGGGACAGGGGCTAACTATGGCTACACCTTC	CASSLGGTGANYGYTF
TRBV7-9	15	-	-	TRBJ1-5	TGTGCCAGCAGCTTAGCGTCGGGAATTAATCAGCCCCAGCATTTT	CASSLASGINQPQHF
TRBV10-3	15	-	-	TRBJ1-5	TGTGCCATCAGTGAGTCCACGGCAGGGGTTTCACCCCAGCATTTT	CAISESTAGVSPQHF
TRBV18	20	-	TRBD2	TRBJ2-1	TGTGCCAGCTCACCTGGGACTAGCGGGAGTAACCGGAGCTCCTACAATGAGCAGTTCTTC	CASSPGTSGSNRSSYNEQFF
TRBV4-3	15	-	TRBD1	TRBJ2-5	TGCGCCAGCAGCCCCGGGACAGGCCACCAAGAGACCCAGTACTTC	CASSPGTGHQETQYF
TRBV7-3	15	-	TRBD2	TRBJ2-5	TGTGCCAGCAGCTTGGGGACTAGCCGAGGGGAGACCCAGTACTTC	CASSLGTSRGETQYF
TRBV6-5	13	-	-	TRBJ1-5	TGTGCCAGCAGTATGGGAGTTAATCAGCCCCAGCATTTT	CASSMGVNQPQHF
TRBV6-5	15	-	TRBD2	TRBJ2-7	TGTGCCAGCAGTTACTCGGGCGGGAGTGGCTACGAGCAGTACTTC	CASSYSGGSGYEQYF
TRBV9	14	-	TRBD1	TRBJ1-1	TGTGCCAGCAGCGTGACAGGGGAAGCGACTGAAGCTTTCTTT	CASSVTGEATEAFF
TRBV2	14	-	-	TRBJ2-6	TGTGCCAGCGCAGGTGACTCTGGGGCCAACGTCCTGACTTTC	CASAGDSGANVLTF
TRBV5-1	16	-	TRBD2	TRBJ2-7	TGCGCCAGCAGCTTAGGACTAGCGGGGCGCCCCTACGAGCAGTACTTC	CASSLGLAGRPYEQYF
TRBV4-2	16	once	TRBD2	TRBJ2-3	TGTGCCAGCAGCCAAGAGGCGGGGGGGGGCACAGATACGCAGTATTTT	CASSQEAGGGTDTQYF
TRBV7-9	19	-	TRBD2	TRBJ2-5	TGTGCCAGCAGCTTAGCCTTGGCTAGCGGGGGAGCAAGAAAAGAGACCCAGTACTTC	CASSLALASGGARKETQYF
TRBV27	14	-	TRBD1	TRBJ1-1	TGTGCCAGCAGTTCCGCGGACAGGTCGAGGTCAGCTTTCTTT	CASSSADRSRSAFF
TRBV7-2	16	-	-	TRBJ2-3	TGTGCCAGCAGCTCCGGGGAAGGGTTTAGCACAGATACGCAGTATTTT	CASSSGEGFSTDTQYF
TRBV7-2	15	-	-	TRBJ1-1	TGTGCCAGCAGACTAGGCGGGGCGTGGAACACTGAAGCTTTCTTT	CASRLGGAWNTEAFF
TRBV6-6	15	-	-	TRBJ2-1	TGTGCCAGCACCGAAGGAGGGAGCTCCTACAATGAGCAGTTCTTC	CASTEGGSSYNEQFF
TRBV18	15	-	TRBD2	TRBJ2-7	TGTGCCAGCTCAGAAACAGCGGGGGCTGTCTACGAGCAGTACTTC	CASSETAGAVYEQYF